The clone carrying this T cell receptor beta chain was observed a few times. The target antigen is unknown. The data are from a study of PD-1 blockade in classical Hodgkin lymphoma. Whole-study findings and limits: Exclusion removed patients who began nivolumab under 1 year after ASCT. Unlike CD8+ TCR diversity, which did not rise significantly by C4D1, CD4+ TCR diversity did. Diminished baseline TCR diversity has been reported in newly diagnosed patients relative to healthy donors.

The repertoire was sequenced with immunoSEQ multiplex PCR; TCRdb's copy has only in-frame clones and lacks some. This sample carries roughly 90,000 clones, roughly 80% of them seen once, and the ten largest clones take around 17%. CDR3 length: 13 amino acids. The germline gives CDR1 MNHEY, CDR2 SVGAGI. V was pared by 6 bases and J by 3 bases, with 11 bases between. After autologous stem cell transplantation all patients relapsed, and prior brentuximab vedotin exposure differed between cohorts. Sample: peripheral blood mononuclear cells (PBMCs), taken before the second cycle of nivolumab. The origin of this receptor is a human donor with classical Hodgkin lymphoma. V usage is TRBV6-5 and J usage is TRBJ1-2, with D uncertain. In DNA form, the CDR3 reads TGTGCCAGCAGGGACGTTGGGGACTATGGCTACACCTTC. Translation gives CASRDVGDYGYTF.